This T cell receptor (beta chain) originates from a study of T cell repertoires in aging, cancer and after chemotherapy. Study-wide results and caveats: Untreated cancer patients had significantly lower blood TCR diversity than age-matched healthy donors. In cancer patients, declining TCR diversity with age involved lost richness and lost evenness.

Amplification of TCR beta used genomic DNA extracted from peripheral blood. TRB rearrangements spanning V, D and J were amplified using mixed TRB-A/B primers. TCRdb called the multiplex PCR reads again in MiXCR, with one record for every CDR3 protein. The table records about 5,200 distinct CDR3 sequences, 26% of them present only once. Germline trimming cut 2 bases from V and 8 bases from J; bases unmatched to any gene: 9. CDR3 size: 15 residues. Note on this clonotype: Its antigen is unknown.

J is TRBJ1-2 and V is TRBV12-3 or TRBV12-4, with TRBD1 matching 9 bases. The sequence derives from a human donor in good health. Sequenced: blood. The CDR3 bases are TGTGCCAGCAGTTTAAGTAACAGGGGGCGCGAGGGCTACACCTTC. Translation: CASSLSNRGREGYTF.